Listed here are 21 T cell receptor beta chains from one sample, sequenced in a study of Ad26.COV2.S vaccination and SARS-CoV-2 variants. Sequencing was performed with immunoSEQ multiplex PCR; in TCRdb, only in-frame clones are kept and a portion is missing. The table has about 420,000 clones, 88% seen once. Treatment defined: some 20 received Ad26.COV2.S at low or high dose, single or two shots; five or six received placebo; per-sample allocation not given. Each sample was drawn 63 days after the first injection (of vaccine or placebo). Sequenced material: peripheral blood, taken in a trial of Ad26.COV2.S vaccine versus placebo. The receptors here all came from a person aged 18-65 years who received the Ad26.COV2.S COVID-19 vaccine or a placebo.

The V gene is TRBV2, the J gene TRBJ2-2, with D hard to call. There are 13 residues in the CDR3. V was pared by 6 bases and J by 8 bases, with 13 bases between. CDR1 SNHLY and CDR2 FYNNEI come from the germline V gene. The CDR3 protein is CASRPDGQGELFF. CDR3 bases: TGTGCCAGCAGGCCGGACGGTCAGGGGGAGCTGTTTTTT. Full variable domain (remainder filled in from reference TRBV2 and TRBJ2-2): EPEVTQTPSHQVTQMGQEVILRCVPISNHLYFYWYRQILGQKVEFLVSFYNNEISEKSEIFDDQFSVERPDGSNFTLKIRSTKLEDSAMYFCASRPDGQGELFFGEGSRLTVL.

This chain uses TRBV28 with TRBJ1-3; tentatively, D is TRBD1 (6 bases). Germline values: CDR1 MDHEN, CDR2 SYDVKM. The CDR3 runs 17 residues. The V end was cut by 2 bases, the J end by 3 bases, with 17 bases between. The CDR3 region has the DNA TGTGCCAGCAGTTTAGGGGTGTTGGGGGCCGGTGGAAACACCATATATTTT. Its translation is CASSLGVLGAGGNTIYF. The variable domain in full, completed from reference TRBV28 and TRBJ1-3, reads DVKVTQSSRYLVKRTGEKVFLECVQDMDHENMFWYRQDPGLGLRLIYFSYDVKMKEKGDIPEGYSVSREKKERFSLILESASTNQTSMYLCASSLGVLGAGGNTIYFGEGSWLTVV.

The rearrangement joins TRBV6-5 to TRBJ1-2; 9 positions agree with TRBD1. Unmatched junction bases numbered 6, after V lost 9 bases and J lost 7 bases. The CDR3 spans 12 residues. From germline, CDR1 is MNHEY and CDR2 SVGAGI. The CDR3 sequence is CASIQGASGYTF. In nucleotides, the CDR3 is TGTGCCAGTATACAGGGGGCAAGTGGCTACACCTTC.

The rearrangement uses TRBV14 and TRBJ2-7; weak D call: TRBD1 (5 bases). Germline CDR1 and CDR2: SGHDN and FVKESK. Trimming pared 4 bases from V and 0 bases from J, leaving 7 bases between. The CDR3 has 13 residues. The CDR3 DNA sequence: TGTGCCAGCAGCCGACAGCTCTCCTACGAGCAGTACTTC. Its protein is CASSRQLSYEQYF.

The chain joins TRBV6-5 to TRBJ2-3; D perhaps matches TRBD2 (6 bases). Germline CDR1 MNHEY, CDR2 SVGAGI. V shed 2 bases and J shed 0 bases, with 12 bases lying between them. This CDR3 contains 16 residues. The DNA of the CDR3 is TGTGCCAGCAGTTACGCACCGGGACTGAGCACAGATACGCAGTATTTT. This codes for CASSYAPGLSTDTQYF.

This chain links TRBV19 with TRBJ2-7; D unresolved. The CDR3 totals 16 residues. Between the trimmed V and J ends, which lost 5 bases and 6 bases, there was a span of 23 bases. CDR1 is LNHDA, CDR2 SQIVND, per germline (reference sequence). CDR3 bases: TGTGCCAGTAGTGTTAACGAGAAGAGGCTCGGCCTCGAGCAGTACTTC. This codes for CASSVNEKRLGLEQYF.

The chain employs TRBV7-2 and TRBJ2-3; D is tentatively TRBD1 or TRBD2 (5 bases each). This CDR3 comprises 17 residues. V was shortened by 0 bases and J by 1 base, with 14 bases between the two germline ends. Germline values: CDR1 SGHTA, CDR2 FQGNSA. CDR3 sequence: CASSLASGGWGTDTQYF. CDR3 nucleotide sequence: TGTGCCAGCAGCTTAGCGTCTGGGGGATGGGGCACAGATACGCAGTATTTT.

The V gene is TRBV19, the J gene TRBJ2-2; no definite D call. The CDR3 spans 14 residues. Between the trimmed V and J ends, which lost 5 bases and 1 base, there was a span of 8 bases. Germline V gene sequence: CDR1 LNHDA, CDR2 SQIVND (reference sequence). CDR3: CASSFFLNTGELFF. The CDR3 DNA sequence: TGTGCCAGTAGTTTCTTTCTGAACACCGGGGAGCTGTTTTTT. Drawing the rest from reference TRBV19 and TRBJ2-2, the complete variable domain is DGGITQSPKYLFRKEGQNVTLSCEQNLNHDAMYWYRQDPGQGLRLIYYSQIVNDFQKGDIAEGYSVSREKKESFPLTVTSAQKNPTAFYLCASSFFLNTGELFFGEGSRLTVL.

The DNA for the CDR3 is TGTGCCAGCCAAAGCCGGGGGGTTGAAGCTTTCTTT. Translation gives CASQSRGVEAFF. The chain recombines TRBV28 with TRBJ1-1; perhaps TRBD1 as D (5 bases). This CDR3 is 12 amino acids long. Trimming took off 8 bases at V and 7 bases at J, with 14 bases between the two ends. Germline CDR1 and CDR2: MDHEN and SYDVKM.

The chain joins TRBV9 to TRBJ2-7, with 7 positions matching TRBD2. V lost 3 bases to trimming and J lost 6 bases; unmatched junction nucleotides: 6. CDR1 and CDR2 (germline): SGDLS, YYNGEE. CDR3 length: 13 amino acids. CDR3 amino acids: CASSEHGEGEQYF. The CDR3 bases are TGTGCCAGCAGCGAACACGGGGAGGGCGAGCAGTACTTC.

V usage is TRBV29-1 and J usage is TRBJ2-7; maybe TRBD2 (6 bases). The length of the CDR3 is 13 residues. In germline, CDR1 is SQVTM, CDR2 ANQGSEA. V lost 7 bases to trimming and J lost 6 bases, with 19 bases between them. The CDR3 DNA reads as TGCAGCGGAGGTGGAGGGACCTCCGGCGAGCAGTACTTC. This gives the protein CSGGGGTSGEQYF.

V usage is TRBV15 and J usage is TRBJ2-5, with 9 positions matching TRBD2. Germline V gives CDR1 LNHNV, CDR2 YYDKDF (reference sequence). The junction had 11 bases not matched to a gene; V was cut back by 2 bases and J by 7 bases. There are 16 residues in the CDR3. CDR3 residues: CATSRPGLATVGTQYF. Here the CDR3 DNA reads TGTGCCACCAGCAGACCAGGACTAGCGACCGTGGGGACCCAGTACTTC.

The chain couples TRBV4-2 to TRBJ1-1, with a possible D match to TRBD1 (5 bases). V was clipped by 1 base and J by 5 bases, with 14 bases between them. Germline lookup yields CDR1 LGHNA and CDR2 YNFKEQ. CDR3 length: 15 residues. CDR3 sequence: CASSQVPGTGTEAFF. CDR3 DNA: TGTGCCAGCAGCCAAGTACCAGGGACCGGGACTGAAGCTTTCTTT.

V usage is TRBV19 and J usage is TRBJ2-2; the D gene is possibly TRBD2 (6 bases). The germline V gene encodes CDR1 LNHDA and CDR2 SQIVND (reference sequence). This CDR3 has 13 residues. Trimming pared 8 bases from V and 1 base from J, leaving 8 bases between. The CDR3 region has the DNA TGTGCCAGTGCCGGGGGGAACACCGGGGAGCTGTTTTTT. Translating it yields CASAGGNTGELFF. The whole variable domain, remainder taken from reference TRBV19 and TRBJ2-2, is DGGITQSPKYLFRKEGQNVTLSCEQNLNHDAMYWYRQDPGQGLRLIYYSQIVNDFQKGDIAEGYSVSREKKESFPLTVTSAQKNPTAFYLCASAGGNTGELFFGEGSRLTVL.

CDR3 sequence (DNA): TGTGCCAGCAGTTACTCGACCCGGTTGGACGAGCAGTACTTC. Its translation: CASSYSTRLDEQYF. This chain joins TRBV6-5 and TRBJ2-7; no clear D. Trimming pared 0 bases from V and 5 bases from J, leaving 11 bases between. This CDR3 is 14 amino acids long. Per the germline V gene, CDR1 is MNHEY and CDR2 is SVGAGI.

The gene calls are TRBV15 and TRBJ2-1, with D possibly being TRBD2 (5 bases). This CDR3 has 14 residues. Trimming pared 2 bases from V and 7 bases from J, leaving 12 bases between. The germline V gene has CDR1 LNHNV and CDR2 YYDKDF (reference sequence). The CDR3 loop is CATSRLGEPNEQFF. CDR3 coding DNA: TGTGCCACCAGCAGATTGGGAGAGCCGAATGAGCAGTTCTTC.

V and J are TRBV5-1 and TRBJ2-7; the match to TRBD2 covers 11 bases. V lost 0 bases, J lost 7 bases, and 6 bases stayed unmatched. CDR1 is SGHRS, CDR2 YFSETQ, per germline. This CDR3 is 15 amino acids long. The CDR3 DNA reads as TGCGCCAGCAGCTTGGGGCTAGCGGGGGGCTTGGAGCAGTACTTC. Protein: CASSLGLAGGLEQYF.

The chain employs TRBV5-1 and TRBJ2-3; D is possibly TRBD1 (6 bases). CDR3 length equals 15 residues. The V gene lost 4 bases and the J gene lost 9 bases, with 21 bases spanning the gap. The germline gives CDR1 SGHRS, CDR2 YFSETQ. Written as DNA, the CDR3 is TGCGCCAGCAGCCAGACGAGGGGGATAGTCGGGACGCAGTATTTT. This gives the protein CASSQTRGIVGTQYF.

The V and J genes are TRBV7-9 and TRBJ2-6; TRBD2 is a possible D gene (6 bases). The CDR3 is 15 amino acids. Germline V gene sequence: CDR1 SEHNR, CDR2 FQNEAQ (reference sequence). Trimming cost V 8 bases and J 0 bases, with 11 bases left between them. The CDR3 reads CASLGLFSGANVLTF. The CDR3 DNA is TGTGCCAGCCTCGGACTATTCTCTGGGGCCAACGTCCTGACTTTC.

V is TRBV30 and J is TRBJ2-1; D is unclear. Germline V CDR1 and CDR2: GTSNPN, SVGIG (reference sequence). Deletions cut 0 bases from V and 9 bases from J, with 9 bases between. The CDR3 runs 12 residues. CDR3 amino acids: CAWSVKGSEQFF. CDR3 sequence (DNA): TGTGCCTGGAGTGTAAAAGGCAGTGAGCAGTTCTTC.

The chain has TRBV28 and TRBJ2-7; 11 bases match TRBD1. The CDR3 sequence is 15 residues long. Germline CDR1 MDHEN, CDR2 SYDVKM. V dropped 8 bases and J dropped 6; count of bases not matched to a gene: 12. The CDR3 sequence: CASPPSRDRGFEQYF. The CDR3 DNA sequence: TGTGCCAGCCCTCCCTCTCGGGACAGGGGGTTCGAGCAGTACTTC.